In its sample, the clone carrying this T cell receptor beta chain was seen many times. As yet, its antigen is unknown. The CDR3 loop spans 15 amino acids. The germline gives CDR1 SGHVS, CDR2 FQNEAQ. Between the trimmed V and J ends, which lost 8 bases and 0 bases, there was a span of 14 bases. This record belongs to a study of identical twins. Overall study findings and caveats: The presence of invariant MAIT and iNKT cells could partly confound analyses of zero-insertion sequences. Low generation probability was overrepresented in out-of-frame alpha sequences shared by twins.

TCRdb reprocessed the 5' RACE reads via MiXCR and lists one record per CDR3 protein. Found here are about 260,000 distinct CDR3 sequences, about 7.3% of them singletons; the top ten hold 3.5% to 4%. The sample was also linked to a second study, of yellow fever vaccine responses in identical twins. As reported in that work: Twins' vaccine T cell response reportedly gave the appearance of partial convergence and partial personalization.

V and J are TRBV7-8 and TRBJ2-1, with D possibly being TRBD2 (6 bases). The sequenced sample consisted of memory (CD45RO+) T cells sorted from blood. The TCR sequence derives from a woman under 30 in good health. The CDR3 spells CASLIRGISYNEQFF. The CDR3 nucleotides read TGTGCCAGCTTAATACGGGGGATCTCCTACAATGAGCAGTTCTTC.